This entry lists 13 T cell receptor beta chains sequenced from one sample in a study of cytotoxic CD8 clonotypes in ibrutinib-treated CLL. The repertoire was sequenced with immunoSEQ multiplex PCR; TCRdb's copy has only in-frame clones and lacks some. Of 85,000 or so clones in the sample, 70% to 80% were seen once. The starting material was PBMCs, obtained after 12 months of ibrutinib treatment. The source is a human donor with chronic lymphocytic leukemia.

This chain uses TRBV6-5 with TRBJ2-7; D unclear. V lost 6 bases and J 5 bases, leaving 14 bases between the germline ends. This CDR3 is built from 13 residues. Per the germline V gene, CDR1 is MNHEY and CDR2 is SVGAGI. CDR3 protein: CASRLGIRDEQYF. In DNA form, the CDR3 reads TGTGCCAGCAGGTTAGGGATTAGAGACGAGCAGTACTTC.

The chain combines TRBV7-2 with TRBJ2-7; a possible D gene is TRBD2 (6 bases). Germline V CDR1 and CDR2: SGHTA, FQGNSA. The V end lost 5 bases, the J end lost 6 bases, and 20 bases lay between the germline ends. The CDR3 loop spans 15 amino acids. The CDR3 nucleotides are TGTGCCAGCAGCCGAGGAGGGCCGATGGGACCCGAGCAGTACTTC. It yields the protein CASSRGGPMGPEQYF.

V and J are TRBV29-1 and TRBJ2-3; D assignment may be TRBD1 or TRBD2 (5 bases each). Germline V gives CDR1 SQVTM, CDR2 ANQGSEA. The V and J ends lost 7 bases and 4 bases respectively, with 9 bases between them. The CDR3 is made up of 11 amino acids. The CDR3 nucleotides read TGCAGCGGGGGGTACGCAGATACGCAGTATTTT. Protein sequence: CSGGYADTQYF.

This chain uses TRBV5-1 with TRBJ1-2; 9 positions agree with TRBD1. Germline V lookup: CDR1 SGHRS, CDR2 YFSETQ. Unmatched junction bases numbered 11, after V lost 3 bases and J lost 2 bases. The CDR3 is 17 residues long. As DNA, the CDR3 is TGCGCCAGCAGCTCAACAGGGGGCGCGGACTTGAACTATGGCTACACCTTC. Its translation: CASSSTGGADLNYGYTF.

The chain joins TRBV6-6 to TRBJ1-1; no clear D. The V gene's germline CDR1 is MNHNY and CDR2 SVGAGI (reference sequence). Between the trimmed V and J ends, which lost 0 bases and 11 bases, there was a span of 10 bases. The CDR3 has 12 amino acids. The CDR3 reads CASSYSLLGAFF. CDR3 DNA sequence: TGTGCCAGCAGTTACTCGTTGCTGGGTGCTTTCTTT.

The J gene is TRBJ2-1, the V gene TRBV7-9; no firm D call. This CDR3 region has 12 residues. V was clipped by 5 bases and J by 9 bases, with 11 bases between them. In germline, CDR1 is SEHNR, CDR2 FQNEAQ (reference sequence). In nucleotides, the CDR3 is TGTGCCAGCAGCCCCCGGTGGAGTGAGCAGTTCTTC. As protein: CASSPRWSEQFF. Based on the CDR3 plus reference TRBV7-9 and TRBJ2-1, the full variable domain is DTGVSQNPRHKITKRGQNVTFRCDPISEHNRLYWYRQTLGQGPEFLTYFQNEAQLEKSRLLSDRFSAERPKGSFSTLEIQRTEQGDSAMYLCASSPRWSEQFFGPGTRLTVL.

In its sample, this clone is large (0.1 to 1%). The genes are TRBV6-6 and TRBJ1-2; 8 bases fit TRBD1. J was trimmed by 8 bases and V by 1 base; bases with no gene match: 6. The CDR3 length is 14 residues. CDR1 and CDR2 from the germline V gene are MNHNY and SVGAGI (reference sequence). This CDR3 reads CASSYWPRGQGYTF. CDR3 sequence (DNA): TGTGCCAGCAGTTACTGGCCCAGGGGGCAGGGCTACACCTTC.

V usage is TRBV15 and J usage is TRBJ1-5, with D possibly being TRBD1 (6 bases). CDR1 LNHNV and CDR2 YYDKDF come from the germline V gene (reference sequence). V was cut by 1 base and J by 0 bases, with 13 bases left in between. The length of the CDR3 is 17 residues. The CDR3 DNA sequence: TGTGCCACCAGCAGAGGGGGGCAGGGATATAGCAATCAGCCCCAGCATTTT. It specifies CATSRGGQGYSNQPQHF.

The count of this clone is one. V usage is TRBV11-3 and J usage is TRBJ1-5, with TRBD1 matching over 7 bases. Per germline, CDR1 SGHNT and CDR2 YENEEA. Trimming removed 2 bases from V and 0 bases from J; junction bases left unmatched: 16. The CDR3 is 20 residues long. CDR3: CASSLPTPGTEYYSNQPQHF. The DNA for the CDR3 is TGTGCCAGCAGCTTACCCACCCCCGGGACAGAATATTATAGCAATCAGCCCCAGCATTTT.

The chain carries TRBV28 and TRBJ2-7, with 8 positions matching TRBD2. The CDR3 runs 15 residues. The V gene's germline CDR1 is MDHEN and CDR2 SYDVKM. J lost 5 bases, V lost 6 bases, and 12 bases had no gene match. In DNA, the CDR3 is TGTGCCAGCAGCGCTCCGGGGGGGCCTAGCCACGAGCAGTACTTC. As protein: CASSAPGGPSHEQYF.

The V gene is TRBV11-2, the J gene TRBJ2-7; the D gene is possibly TRBD2 (5 bases). This CDR3 comprises 16 residues. Trimming cost V 1 base and J 0 bases, with 13 bases left between them. Per germline, CDR1 SGHAT and CDR2 FQNNGV. The CDR3 DNA follows: TGTGCCAGCAGCTTAGGGTTGGCGGGTTTCTCCTACGAGCAGTACTTC. Translation: CASSLGLAGFSYEQYF.

The rearrangement uses TRBV7-9 and TRBJ2-5; no firm D call. The CDR3 consists of 14 residues. V lost 4 bases and J 5 bases, leaving 14 bases between the germline ends. The germline V gene has CDR1 SEHNR and CDR2 FQNEAQ (reference sequence). The CDR3, as DNA: TGTGCCAGCAGCTCCCTCTGGGCCGGGGAGACCCAGTACTTC. The encoded protein is CASSSLWAGETQYF.

J is TRBJ1-3 and V is TRBV6-5; D unclear. Trimming took off 2 bases at V and 1 base at J, with 6 bases between the two ends. Germline CDR1 reads MNHEY; CDR2 reads SVGAGI. CDR3 length: 14 amino acids. CDR3 in amino acids: CASSYGESGNTIYF. The CDR3 DNA is TGTGCCAGCAGTTACGGGGAGTCTGGAAACACCATATATTTT.